The 18 T cell receptor beta chains below come from one sample, sequenced in a study of CD8 T cells in Susac syndrome. Random hexamers primed reverse transcription of roughly 0.5 to 1 ug RNA. In TCRdb, the immunoSEQ multiplex PCR reads were re-called with MiXCR into one record per CDR3 protein. The table includes 140,000 to 150,000 distinct CDR3 sequences, approximately 94% detected once. Sequences were obtained from CD4+ T cells from PBMCs. The source is a human donor in good health.

The V call is TRBV19, the J call TRBJ2-1, with a possible D match to TRBD2 (5 bases). CDR3 length: 11 amino acids. CDR1 is LNHDA, CDR2 SQIVND, per germline (reference sequence). V dropped 5 bases and J dropped 10 bases, with 9 bases sitting between them. The CDR3 loop is CASSSRGEQFF. In DNA, the CDR3 is TGTGCCAGTAGTTCTCGGGGAGAGCAGTTCTTC.

The chain combines TRBV9 with TRBJ2-3; D perhaps matches TRBD2 (6 bases). V was pared by 4 bases and J by 9 bases, with 15 bases between. The CDR3 is 13 amino acids. Germline CDR1 SGDLS, CDR2 YYNGEE. CDR3 sequence reads: CASSPGLAGTQYF. DNA for the CDR3: TGTGCCAGCAGCCCTGGTCTGGCGGGAACGCAGTATTTT.

This sequence joins TRBV3-1 and TRBJ2-5; D perhaps matches TRBD2 (5 bases). The CDR3 sequence is 18 residues long. Trimming shortened V by 1 base and J by 4 bases, and 22 bases separated the two germline ends. Per the germline V gene, CDR1 is LGHDT and CDR2 is YNNKEL (reference sequence). As DNA, the CDR3 is TGTGCCAGCAGCCAAGGTCAAGGGCGGACTTTCTATAGAGAGACCCAGTACTTC. Protein product: CASSQGQGRTFYRETQYF.

V usage is TRBV2 and J usage is TRBJ1-2; 7 bases fit TRBD1. CDR1 SNHLY and CDR2 FYNNEI come from the germline V gene. The CDR3 totals 13 residues. V shed 5 bases and J 7 bases; nucleotides not matched to a gene: 7. The CDR3 spells CASSTGADSGYTF. The CDR3 DNA is TGTGCCAGCAGTACAGGGGCAGACAGTGGCTACACCTTC.

The V gene is TRBV30, the J gene TRBJ1-2; 10 bases are shared with TRBD1. CDR3 length: 16 amino acids. The germline V gene has CDR1 GTSNPN and CDR2 SVGIG (reference sequence). V shed 0 bases and J 4 bases; nucleotides not matched to a gene: 8. As DNA, the CDR3 is TGTGCCTGGAGTGTTCCGGGACAGGGGTTCGGCTATGGCTACACCTTC. As protein: CAWSVPGQGFGYGYTF.

The chain employs TRBV3-1 and TRBJ2-5, with 7 nucleotides matching TRBD2. In germline, CDR1 is LGHDT, CDR2 YNNKEL (reference sequence). Trimming removed 3 bases from V and 0 bases from J; junction bases left unmatched: 4. This CDR3 has 15 amino acids. The CDR3 protein is CASSHPGTNQETQYF. CDR3 coding DNA: TGTGCCAGCAGCCATCCCGGGACTAACCAAGAGACCCAGTACTTC.

The chain couples TRBV24-1 to TRBJ2-7, with 9 nucleotides matching TRBD1. The trim removed 6 bases at V and 5 bases at J, leaving 19 bases unmatched. Germline CDR1 and CDR2: KGHDR and SFDVKD. The CDR3 sequence is 18 residues long. For the CDR3, the DNA is TGTGCCACCAGTTCTCGGTTTGCGGCGGGACAGGGTATTGACGAGCAGTACTTC. Protein product: CATSSRFAAGQGIDEQYF.

The V gene is TRBV18, the J gene TRBJ2-1, with a tentative D call TRBD2 (6 bases). V shed 6 bases and J shed 1 base, with 13 bases lying between them. The CDR3 is made up of 15 amino acids. Germline-derived CDR1 and CDR2 are KGHSH and LQKENI. DNA for the CDR3: TGTGCCAGCTCTCCCACCGGGACTTCCTACAATGAGCAGTTCTTC. It translates to CASSPTGTSYNEQFF.

The gene calls are TRBV6-2 or TRBV6-3 and TRBJ2-5; D is unclear. Germline loops: CDR1 MNHEY, CDR2 SVGEGT. This CDR3 is 15 amino acids long. V lost 0 bases and J 1 base, leaving 9 bases between the germline ends. CDR3 amino acids: CASSYSSLAQETQYF. The DNA for the CDR3 is TGTGCCAGCAGTTACTCGAGCTTAGCCCAAGAGACCCAGTACTTC.

The chain couples TRBV4-3 to TRBJ2-6; TRBD2 matches at 7 bases. The germline V gene encodes CDR1 LGHNA and CDR2 YSLEER. V lost 1 base and J lost 4; bases outside the gene matches: 4. This CDR3 is 16 amino acids long. CDR3 region: CASSQVAGDGANVLTF. As DNA, the CDR3 is TGCGCCAGCAGCCAAGTCGCGGGGGACGGGGCCAACGTCCTGACTTTC.

The chain combines TRBV29-1 with TRBJ1-2; no clear D gene. V was trimmed by 2 bases and J by 3 bases, leaving 7 bases between them. The germline V gene encodes CDR1 SQVTM and CDR2 ANQGSEA. This CDR3 region has 12 residues. The CDR3 protein is CSVEWVDYGYTF. In DNA, the CDR3 is TGCAGCGTTGAATGGGTGGACTATGGCTACACCTTC.

The chain recombines TRBV2 with TRBJ2-6; unclear D gene. V lost 3 bases and J 0 bases, leaving 9 bases between the germline ends. Germline V gives CDR1 SNHLY, CDR2 FYNNEI. CDR3 length: 16 amino acids. The DNA for the CDR3 is TGTGCCAGCAGTGATCCTACCTCCTCTGGGGCCAACGTCCTGACTTTC. This encodes CASSDPTSSGANVLTF.

V and J are TRBV14 and TRBJ2-1; D gene uncertain. The CDR3 is 15 residues long. Between the trimmed V and J ends, which lost 1 base and 8 bases, there was a span of 15 bases. Germline V CDR1 and CDR2: SGHDN, FVKESK. This CDR3 reads CASSQGETTFYEQFF. DNA of the CDR3: TGTGCCAGCAGCCAAGGAGAGACAACTTTTTATGAGCAGTTCTTC.

This sequence joins TRBV3-1 and TRBJ2-1; 7 bases map to TRBD2. V lost 8 bases and J lost 8; bases outside the gene matches: 9. From germline, CDR1 is LGHDT and CDR2 YNNKEL (reference sequence). The CDR3 extends over 13 amino acids. CDR3 protein: CASQLGRRYEQFF. The DNA of the CDR3 is TGTGCCAGCCAACTCGGGAGGCGTTATGAGCAGTTCTTC.

The chain combines TRBV12-3 or TRBV12-4 with TRBJ2-1; 16 positions agree with TRBD2. This CDR3 contains 14 residues. V lost 5 bases, J lost 12 bases, and 4 bases stayed unmatched. This chain's CDR3 is CASSMGLAGGRQFF. The CDR3 DNA sequence: TGTGCCAGCAGTATGGGACTAGCGGGAGGGCGGCAGTTCTTC.

The chain carries TRBV12-3 or TRBV12-4 and TRBJ2-1; D gene unclear. The ends were cut back, 5 bases at V and 4 bases at J, with 9 bases in the middle. The CDR3 length is 13 residues. The DNA for the CDR3 is TGTGCCAGCAGTCTTAGAAGTTACAATGAGCAGTTCTTC. Its translation is CASSLRSYNEQFF.

This chain joins TRBV19 and TRBJ2-1, with D maybe TRBD1 (7 bases). The CDR3 covers 15 residues. The V end lost 8 bases, the J end lost 12 bases, and 26 bases lay between the germline ends. Germline CDR1 LNHDA, CDR2 SQIVND (reference sequence). The CDR3 nucleotides read TGTGCCAGTGGTCCCCGGAGGGGACAGATAATGAGGCAGTTCTTC. Translating gives CASGPRRGQIMRQFF.

V and J are TRBV2 and TRBJ2-5; TRBD1 might be the D (6 bases). V gave up 8 bases and J gave up 5 bases, with 24 bases separating them. CDR3 length: 16 residues. CDR1 and CDR2 from the germline V gene are SNHLY and FYNNEI. The CDR3 coding sequence is TGTGCCAGCGTATTATTTTTACAGGGAAACGGCGAGACCCAGTACTTC. This gives the protein CASVLFLQGNGETQYF.